This T cell receptor (beta chain) was sequenced for a study of T cells expressing NK-cell markers. In generating TCR beta cDNA, 5'RACE template switching with UMIs was used. No DNA is given; TCRdb re-called the 5' RACE reads and lists each CDR3 protein once. Across about 120,000 distinct CDR3 sequences, the top ten clones capture approximately 17% of the sample. This CDR3 spans 14 amino acids. The chain combines TRBV12-3 or TRBV12-4 with TRBJ1-4. The sequenced sample was blood T cells: a sorted CD56 or NKG2C T cell subset, CD4+ or CD8+ T cells, or bulk PBMC T cells (not recorded which). This receptor was identified in a woman aged 18 to 75 in good health. CDR3 sequence: CASSLGTPNEKLFF.